Below are 27 T cell receptor beta chains sequenced from a single sample in a study of cytomegalovirus exposure and HLA in healthy donors. The PCR contained 60 Vbeta and 13 Jbeta primers. Using immunoSEQ multiplex PCR, the repertoire was profiled, and TCRdb retains in-frame clones only, with some absent. This sample carries 150,000 to 200,000 clones, around four fifths of them seen once, and the ten largest clones take around 1.3%. The sequenced material came from PBMCs. These receptor sequences come from a woman aged 30 to 39 in good health and CMV-seronegative.

This chain connects TRBV7-3 to TRBJ2-6; D gene ambiguous. With 4 bases removed from V and 4 bases from J, the gap between germline ends came to 5 bases. Germline V gives CDR1 SGHTA, CDR2 FQGTGA. This CDR3 is built from 13 residues. CDR3 in amino acids: CASSSQGANVLTF. DNA of the CDR3: TGTGCCAGCAGCTCCCAAGGGGCCAACGTCCTGACTTTC.

The chain links TRBV30 to TRBJ2-3; 14 nucleotides match TRBD2. The J segment lost 1 base and the V segment lost 2 bases, leaving 11 bases of the junction unmatched. Germline values: CDR1 GTSNPN, CDR2 SVGIG (reference sequence). The CDR3 extends over 19 amino acids. The DNA for the CDR3 is TGTGCCTGGAGTCGAACGGGACTAGCGGGGGCCGAGGGCACAGATACGCAGTATTTT. It yields the protein CAWSRTGLAGAEGTDTQYF. The full variable domain, its missing parts supplied by reference TRBV30 and TRBJ2-3, is SQTIHQWPATLVQPVGSPLSLECTVEGTSNPNLYWYRQAAGRGLQLLFYSVGIGQISSEVPQNLSASRPQDRQFILSSKKLLLSDSGFYLCAWSRTGLAGAEGTDTQYFGPGTRLTVL.

The chain links TRBV4-1 to TRBJ2-4; D might be TRBD2 (5 bases). CDR3 length: 14 residues. The V end was cut by 2 bases, the J end by 8 bases, with 13 bases between. CDR1 MGHRA and CDR2 YSYEKL come from the germline V gene. This chain's CDR3 is CASSQPGEEDIQYF. CDR3 nucleotide sequence: TGCGCCAGCAGCCAACCCGGGGAAGAAGACATTCAGTACTTC.

The rearrangement joins TRBV11-2 to TRBJ2-3, with D maybe TRBD1 (5 bases). Trimming removed 5 bases from V and 7 bases from J, with 10 bases in between. Germline lookup yields CDR1 SGHAT and CDR2 FQNNGV. CDR3 length equals 12 residues. The DNA for the CDR3 is TGTGCCAGCAGCACAGGATCATATACGCAGTATTTT. Protein sequence: CASSTGSYTQYF.

This clone appeared a few times. This CDR3 is CASSVGTSGGDTQYF. The CDR3 DNA reads as TGTGCCAGCAGCGTAGGTACTAGCGGGGGTGATACGCAGTATTTT. This chain uses TRBV9 with TRBJ2-3, with TRBD2 matching 11 bases. CDR1 SGDLS and CDR2 YYNGEE come from the germline V gene. The CDR3 contains 15 residues. V dropped 0 bases and J dropped 6; count of bases not matched to a gene: 3.

V is TRBV19 and J is TRBJ1-5; no reliable D call. V was pared by 10 bases and J by 10 bases, with 20 bases between. CDR1 and CDR2 (germline): LNHDA, SQIVND (reference sequence). This CDR3 has 13 amino acids. The CDR3 is CATGAALWEPQHF. CDR3 nucleotides: TGTGCCACGGGAGCGGCTCTTTGGGAACCCCAGCATTTT.

As regards this clone: One end of the junction varies from germline; a read error may be responsible. The chain couples TRBV7-7 to TRBJ2-5; D gene ambiguous. The J call is in doubt because the DNA end fits TRBJ2-7 better. Looked up from germline, CDR1 is SSHAT and CDR2 is FNYEAQ (reference sequence). The length of the CDR3 is 13 residues. The CDR3 region has the DNA TGTGCTAGCAGCCCCGGTTGGGCCTACGAGCAGTACTTC. Its protein is CASSPGWAYEQYF.

This clone turned up a few times. CDR3 in DNA: TGCGCCAGCGGAATAAGGATGTTGTCAGGGCTCTCTGGGGCCAACGTCCTGACTTTC. As protein: CASGIRMLSGLSGANVLTF. This chain uses TRBV10-1 with TRBJ2-6; D is possibly TRBD1 (5 bases). CDR3 length: 19 amino acids. V dropped 8 bases and J dropped 0 bases, with 23 bases sitting between them. Germline V lookup: CDR1 WNHNN, CDR2 SYGVQD (reference sequence).

The chain recombines TRBV6-6 with TRBJ1-1; 7 nucleotides align to TRBD1. Germline V gene data show CDR1 as MNHNY and CDR2 as SVGAGI (reference sequence). J lost 4 bases, V lost 5 bases, and 13 bases had no gene match. The CDR3 sequence is 16 residues long. Written as DNA, the CDR3 is TGTGCCAGCAGTCCCCCGCCGACAGGGCTGGCCACTGAAGCTTTCTTT. Its translation is CASSPPPTGLATEAFF.

In the case of this clone: The junction differs from germline at one of its ends, possibly a read error. This chain links TRBV18 with TRBJ1-1, with 7 bases identical to TRBD1. The CDR3 consists of 12 residues. Germline values: CDR1 KGHSH, CDR2 LQKENI. The CDR3 nucleotides read TGTGCCAGCTCACTAGAGACAGGGATTTCCCATTTT. Encoded protein: CASSLETGISHF.

The chain's CDR3 is CASSLFRTGELFF. The CDR3 nucleotides read TGTGCCAGCAGCTTATTTCGGACCGGGGAGCTGTTTTTT. The V and J genes are TRBV11-3 and TRBJ2-2; D gene unclear. Germline V gives CDR1 SGHNT, CDR2 YENEEA. CDR3 length: 13 residues. Trimming pared 2 bases from V and 5 bases from J, leaving 6 bases between.

V is TRBV6-4 and J is TRBJ1-3; 7 nucleotides agree with TRBD1. CDR3 size: 15 residues. CDR1 and CDR2 from the germline V gene are MRHNA and SNTAGT. V was pared by 4 bases and J by 2 bases, with 5 bases of the junction left unmatched. CDR3 amino acids: CASSGDSLTGNTIYF. DNA of the CDR3: TGTGCCAGCAGTGGGGACAGCTTGACTGGAAACACCATATATTTT.

J is TRBJ2-4 and V is TRBV5-1, with 8 bases fitting TRBD2. This CDR3 spans 14 amino acids. Germline CDR1 reads SGHRS; CDR2 reads YFSETQ. The ends lost 4 bases at V and 6 bases at J; junction bases unmatched: 6. The CDR3 DNA follows: TGCGCCAGCAGCCCGGACGGGGGGGGAAACATTCAGTACTTC. It specifies CASSPDGGGNIQYF.

The chain recombines TRBV18 with TRBJ1-2; D unclear. Trimming left V 3 bases short and J 7 bases short, with 15 bases between. The CDR3 runs 14 residues. The germline V gene has CDR1 KGHSH and CDR2 LQKENI. This CDR3 is CASSPPQNLFGYTF. The CDR3 nucleotides read TGTGCCAGCTCACCCCCGCAAAACTTGTTTGGCTACACCTTC.

The chain links TRBV23-1 to TRBJ1-5, with D possibly being TRBD1 (5 bases). TRBV23-1 is assigned to the ORF class and has an uncertain function. CDR3 length: 16 residues. Trimming took 2 bases from V and 7 from J, leaving 18 bases between them. This CDR3 reads CASSQRTPGGKQPQHF. The CDR3 DNA sequence: TGCGCCAGCAGTCAAAGAACTCCTGGGGGGAAACAGCCCCAGCATTTT.

On this clone itself: The junction differs from germline at one of its ends, possibly a read error. This chain connects TRBV5-4 to TRBJ2-6; TRBD2 matches at 7 bases. Germline V gene sequence: CDR1 SGHNT, CDR2 YYREEE (reference sequence). The CDR3 loop spans 17 amino acids. In DNA form, the CDR3 reads TGTGCCAGCAGCTTAGCGGGGAGGGTCTCTGGGGCCAACGGCCTGACTTTC. Translating gives CASSLAGRVSGANGLTF.

This chain joins TRBV15 and TRBJ2-3; 11 nucleotides align to TRBD2. Germline CDR1 reads LNHNV; CDR2 reads YYDKDF (reference sequence). V lost 1 base to trimming and J lost 5 bases; unmatched junction nucleotides: 8. This CDR3 spans 17 amino acids. CDR3 bases: TGTGCCACCAGCAGAGGTTTAGCGGGGGGGTCAAAAGATACGCAGTATTTT. Its translation is CATSRGLAGGSKDTQYF.

The rearrangement links TRBV30 to TRBJ2-5, with D possibly TRBD2 on 5 matching bases. Germline V gene data show CDR1 as GTSNPN and CDR2 as SVGIG (reference sequence). The V gene lost 0 bases and the J gene lost 9 bases, with 20 bases spanning the gap. The CDR3 runs to 15 residues. The CDR3, as DNA: TGTGCCTGGAGTGTACCTGCCGCGGGCGGAGTGGCCCAGTACTTC. Translation gives CAWSVPAAGGVAQYF.

This clone has a handful of counts. The chain uses TRBV15 and TRBJ2-2; D might be TRBD1 (5 bases). This CDR3 has 17 amino acids. Trimming cost V 0 bases and J 6 bases, with 17 bases left between them. From germline, CDR1 is LNHNV and CDR2 YYDKDF (reference sequence). The CDR3 coding sequence is TGTGCCACCAGCAGAGATTCCCTGACAGTTGGCTCCGGGGAGCTGTTTTTT. Translation gives CATSRDSLTVGSGELFF.

CDR3 region: CAWSVWGRYEQYF. The CDR3 DNA reads as TGTGCCTGGAGTGTATGGGGGCGCTACGAGCAGTACTTC. The chain employs TRBV30 and TRBJ2-7; D might be TRBD1 (6 bases). The germline gives CDR1 GTSNPN, CDR2 SVGIG (reference sequence). CDR3 size: 13 residues. Trimming took off 0 bases at V and 3 bases at J, with 9 bases between the two ends.

The chain links TRBV7-2 to TRBJ2-7, with TRBD2 identical over 9 bases. V dropped 5 bases and J dropped 1; count of bases not matched to a gene: 3. CDR3 length: 14 residues. In germline, CDR1 is SGHTA, CDR2 FQGNSA. CDR3 coding DNA: TGTGCCAGCAGCCCGGGACTAGCTTCCTACGAGCAGTACTTC. As protein: CASSPGLASYEQYF.

This clone was counted a single time. CDR3 protein: CASSVDRADTQYF. The CDR3 DNA reads as TGTGCCAGCAGCGTAGATCGGGCAGATACGCAGTATTTT. The chain uses TRBV9 and TRBJ2-3, with D uncertain. Germline V gene sequence: CDR1 SGDLS, CDR2 YYNGEE. Trimming pared 0 bases from V and 4 bases from J, leaving 6 bases between. The CDR3 spans 13 residues.

The V call is TRBV28, the J call TRBJ2-7; 8 nucleotides align to TRBD2. The CDR3 spans 13 residues. With V trimmed by 7 bases and J by 4 bases, 6 bases remained unmatched. In germline, CDR1 is MDHEN, CDR2 SYDVKM. The CDR3 loop is CASMNGGAYEQYF. Written as DNA, the CDR3 is TGTGCCAGCATGAACGGGGGGGCGTACGAGCAGTACTTC.

For this clone: One end of the junction does not line up with germline, which may come from a read error. The gene calls are TRBV6-6 and TRBJ2-7, with TRBD1 matching 7 bases. The germline gives CDR1 MNHNY, CDR2 SVGAGI (reference sequence). This CDR3 comprises 14 residues. CDR3 residues: CANSLQGPSYEQYF. CDR3 coding DNA: TGTGCCAACAGTTTACAGGGGCCGTCCTACGAGCAGTACTTC.

This clone came up a few times. V usage is TRBV5-1 and J usage is TRBJ2-1, with TRBD2 matching 7 bases. The CDR3 is 15 amino acids. Germline lookup yields CDR1 SGHRS and CDR2 YFSETQ. The J segment lost 7 bases and the V segment lost 2 bases, leaving 9 bases of the junction unmatched. The CDR3 DNA follows: TGCGCCAGCAGCTTTATATCGGGGGGATTAAATGAGCAGTTCTTC. Residues: CASSFISGGLNEQFF.

The rearrangement uses TRBV19 and TRBJ2-4; 7 nucleotides match TRBD2. Germline V gene data show CDR1 as LNHDA and CDR2 as SQIVND (reference sequence). CDR3 length equals 14 residues. DNA of the CDR3: TGTGCGAAACCCGCGGGGGTAGCCAAAAACATTCAGTACTTC. Protein product: CAKPAGVAKNIQYF. Full variable domain (remainder filled in from reference TRBV19 and TRBJ2-4): DGGITQSPKYLFRKEGQNVTLSCEQNLNHDAMYWYRQDPGQGLRLIYYSQIVNDFQKGDIAEGYSVSREKKESFPLTVTSAQKNPTAFYLCAKPAGVAKNIQYFGAGTRLSVL.

The chain combines TRBV2 with TRBJ2-7; 7 bases are shared with TRBD1. V gave up 6 bases and J gave up 2 bases; unmatched junction bases: 7. The CDR3 contains 14 residues. The germline CDR1 and CDR2 sequences are SNHLY and FYNNEI. The CDR3 nucleotides read TGTGCCAGCAGGCAGACAGGGCCCACCTACGAGCAGTACTTC. It encodes CASRQTGPTYEQYF.